A selection of T cell receptor beta chains follows, all from one sample in a study of Ad26.COV2.S vaccination and SARS-CoV-2 variants. The data were produced by immunoSEQ multiplex PCR, yet TCRdb's version contains in-frame clones alone and is incomplete. The sample has about 400,000 clones, roughly 90% seen once. The material was peripheral blood, obtained in a trial of Ad26.COV2.S vaccine versus placebo. Receptor source: a person between 18 and 60 years old who received the Ad26.COV2.S COVID-19 vaccine or a placebo. Both conserved end residues are part of each CDR3. D genes are given only for firm matches. Not all rows give a size; the values are once, few, many and, for expanded clones, a class.

v_call	j_call	clone_size	d_call	cdr3_aa	cdr3_nt
TRBV28	TRBJ2-3	once	NA	CASSGAKAVIGADTQYF	TGTGCCAGCAGTGGGGCTAAGGCGGTTATAGGGGCAGATACGCAGTATTTT
TRBV25-1	TRBJ2-7	NA	TRBD2	CATGGLAGDNYEQYF	TGTGCCACAGGGGGACTAGCGGGGGACAACTACGAGCAGTACTTC
TRBV11-2	TRBJ1-1	NA	NA	CASSLGRGVRTEAFF	TGTGCCAGCAGCTTAGGAAGGGGGGTCAGGACTGAAGCTTTCTTT
TRBV7-4	TRBJ2-1	NA	TRBD1	CASSSNRQGANLYEQFF	TGTGCCAGCAGCTCAAACCGACAGGGGGCGAATTTGTATGAGCAGTTCTTC
TRBV28	TRBJ2-3	NA	TRBD1	CASSTPGQGAKDTQYF	TGTGCCAGCAGTACCCCCGGACAGGGGGCTAAAGATACGCAGTATTTT
TRBV20-1	TRBJ1-1	NA	NA	CSARGREAFF	TGCAGTGCTCGGGGGCGGGAAGCTTTCTTT
TRBV5-6	TRBJ1-2	NA	NA	CASSPHRQAYGYTF	TGTGCCAGCAGCCCACACAGACAGGCCTATGGCTACACCTTC
TRBV2	TRBJ1-4	NA	TRBD1	CASSGQGIREKLFF	TGTGCCAGCAGCGGACAGGGGATCCGCGAAAAACTGTTTTTT
TRBV10-3	TRBJ2-1	NA	NA	CAASSYNEQFF	TGTGCCGCCAGCTCCTACAATGAGCAGTTCTTC
TRBV10-3	TRBJ2-7	NA	NA	CAISRHTTYEQYF	TGTGCCATCAGCCGACATACCACCTACGAGCAGTACTTC
TRBV21-1	TRBJ1-2	NA	NA	CASLYGGQDIYGYTF	TGTGCCAGCTTATACGGGGGACAGGACATCTATGGCTACACCTTC
TRBV11-3	TRBJ2-3	NA	NA	CASSSIVADTQYF	TGTGCCAGCAGCTCTATAGTCGCAGATACGCAGTATTTT
TRBV14	TRBJ2-7	NA	TRBD2	CASSGLAGGRNEQYF	TGTGCCAGCAGCGGACTAGCGGGGGGGAGGAACGAGCAGTACTTC
TRBV19	TRBJ2-3	NA	NA	CASRPMEGWADTQYF	TGTGCCAGTAGACCGATGGAGGGGTGGGCAGATACGCAGTATTTT
TRBV10-2	TRBJ1-5	NA	TRBD1	CASETGVFQPQHF	TGCGCCAGTGAGACAGGGGTGTTTCAGCCCCAGCATTTT
TRBV9	TRBJ2-7	NA	NA	CASSVGTGLSYEQYF	TGTGCCAGCAGCGTAGGAACCGGTTTGTCGTACGAGCAGTACTTC
TRBV4-3	TRBJ2-7	NA	TRBD2	CASSAGTSGTYEQYF	TGCGCCAGCAGCGCCGGGACTAGCGGAACCTACGAGCAGTACTTC
TRBV14	TRBJ2-2	few	TRBD2	CASSQSFRTGGEPGELFF	TGTGCCAGCAGCCAAAGTTTTCGGACGGGAGGGGAGCCCGGGGAGCTGTTTTTT
TRBV4-1	TRBJ1-1	NA	NA	CASSPEGALNTEAFF	TGCGCCAGCAGCCCAGAAGGGGCATTGAACACTGAAGCTTTCTTT
TRBV7-9	TRBJ2-1	NA	TRBD1	CASSTGTGSYNEQFF	TGTGCCAGCAGTACCGGGACAGGGAGTTACAATGAGCAGTTCTTC
TRBV28	TRBJ2-7	NA	NA	CASSPPQGPSEQYF	TGTGCCAGCAGCCCCCCCCAGGGGCCCTCTGAGCAGTACTTC
TRBV28	TRBJ2-7	NA	TRBD1	CASSLSGGDEQYF	TGTGCCAGCAGTTTGTCAGGGGGCGACGAGCAGTACTTC
TRBV4-3	TRBJ2-7	NA	TRBD1	CASSQVRDSPYEQYF	TGCGCCAGCAGCCAAGTCCGGGACAGCCCCTACGAGCAGTACTTC
TRBV3-1/TRBV3-2	TRBJ2-3	NA	TRBD2	CASSFRTSGGAPTSTDTQYF	TGTGCCAGCAGCTTCCGGACTAGCGGGGGGGCTCCAACTAGCACAGATACGCAGTATTTT
TRBV7-8	TRBJ1-6	few	NA	CASSTKAGVSPLHF	TGTGCCAGCAGCACAAAAGCAGGGGTTTCACCCCTCCACTTT
TRBV21-1	TRBJ2-5	NA	NA	CASNKIRWSETQYF	TGTGCCAGCAACAAAATTAGGTGGTCCGAGACCCAGTACTTC
TRBV14	TRBJ2-3	NA	NA	CASSHPVWGVNTDTQYF	TGTGCCAGCAGCCACCCGGTGTGGGGGGTCAACACAGATACGCAGTATTTT
TRBV5-1	TRBJ1-4	NA	TRBD1	CASSLFEGAGEKLFF	TGCGCCAGCAGCTTGTTTGAGGGGGCCGGAGAAAAACTGTTTTTT
TRBV27	TRBJ2-3	NA	NA	CASSLGLSTDTQYF	TGTGCCAGCAGTTTGGGACTTTCCACAGATACGCAGTATTTT
TRBV6-2/TRBV6-3	TRBJ2-7	once	TRBD1	CASSFGQGALNEQYF	TGTGCCAGCAGTTTTGGACAGGGGGCTTTAAACGAGCAGTACTTC
TRBV29-1	TRBJ2-5	NA	TRBD1	CSVMGGTGNLETQYF	TGCAGCGTCATGGGAGGGACAGGGAATTTAGAGACCCAGTACTTC
TRBV28	TRBJ1-1	NA	NA	CASSFIRGGNTEAFF	TGTGCCAGCAGCTTTATCCGGGGTGGGAACACTGAAGCTTTCTTT
TRBV7-9	TRBJ2-1	NA	TRBD1	CASSLRQGAYNEQFF	TGTGCCAGCAGCCTAAGACAGGGGGCCTACAATGAGCAGTTCTTC
TRBV6-2/TRBV6-3	TRBJ2-3	NA	NA	CASSYSFNPGADTQYF	TGTGCCAGCAGTTACTCGTTCAATCCGGGGGCAGATACGCAGTATTTT
TRBV6-5	TRBJ1-2	NA	NA	CASSYEQYYGYTF	TGTGCCAGCAGTTACGAGCAGTACTATGGCTACACCTTC
TRBV24-1	TRBJ2-2	NA	TRBD1	CATSDWDRAGELFF	TGTGCCACCAGTGATTGGGACAGGGCCGGGGAGCTGTTTTTT
TRBV7-9	TRBJ2-7	NA	NA	CASSLGPGAVNEQYF	TGTGCCAGCAGCTTAGGGCCGGGGGCGGTGAACGAGCAGTACTTC
TRBV6-1	TRBJ2-6	NA	NA	CASSDSGRTSGANVLTF	TGTGCCAGCAGTGATTCGGGACGGACATCTGGGGCCAACGTCCTGACTTTC
TRBV7-9	TRBJ1-2	once	NA	CASSLVAVNYGYTF	TGTGCCAGCAGCTTAGTTGCAGTTAACTATGGCTACACCTTC
TRBV2	TRBJ1-1	NA	NA	CASTPRGRRSMNTEAFF	TGTGCCAGCACTCCCAGAGGAAGGCGAAGCATGAACACTGAAGCTTTCTTT
TRBV9	TRBJ1-2	NA	NA	CASSVASGGNYGYTF	TGTGCCAGCAGCGTAGCGTCAGGTGGTAACTATGGCTACACCTTC
TRBV7-7	TRBJ1-3	NA	TRBD1	CASSPPPGQPLKEFYTIYF	TGTGCTAGCAGCCCCCCCCCGGGACAGCCATTGAAGGAATTTTACACCATATATTTT
TRBV28	TRBJ2-3	NA	NA	CASSFPLLGSGPDTQYF	TGTGCCAGCAGTTTCCCCCTGTTAGGGTCGGGTCCAGATACGCAGTATTTT
TRBV4-1	TRBJ1-3	NA	NA	CASSLGGIRNTIYF	TGCGCCAGCAGCCTAGGGGGAATCAGAAACACCATATATTTT
TRBV2	TRBJ1-2	NA	NA	CASSNTNRQGGGYTF	TGTGCCAGCAGTAATACTAATCGGCAGGGAGGTGGCTACACCTTC
TRBV7-9	TRBJ2-2	NA	NA	CASSSPRSPATGELFF	TGTGCCAGCAGCTCACCTAGGTCCCCAGCCACCGGGGAGCTGTTTTTT
TRBV5-4	TRBJ1-1	NA	TRBD1	CASSLVTGEGTEAFF	TGTGCCAGCAGCTTAGTAACAGGGGAGGGGACTGAAGCTTTCTTT
TRBV5-1	TRBJ1-1	NA	NA	CASSLGSDTEAFF	TGCGCCAGCAGCTTGGGCAGTGACACTGAAGCTTTCTTT
TRBV12-5	TRBJ2-1	NA	TRBD2	CASGLVRGSGGAWEQFF	TGTGCTAGTGGTTTGGTACGAGGAAGCGGGGGGGCCTGGGAGCAGTTCTTC
TRBV29-1	TRBJ2-1	NA	NA	CSVEGAVPGHYNEQFF	TGCAGCGTGGAGGGCGCTGTTCCGGGCCACTACAATGAGCAGTTCTTC
TRBV28	TRBJ2-7	NA	NA	CASSRPPLDSPAYEQYF	TGTGCCAGCAGCCGGCCCCCTCTTGACAGTCCTGCCTACGAGCAGTACTTC
TRBV6-7	TRBJ1-2	NA	NA	CASSHSSPLVHGYTF	TGTGCCAGCAGCCACTCGAGCCCGTTGGTGCATGGCTACACCTTC
TRBV7-9	TRBJ2-7	once	TRBD1	CASSPRTGIYEQYF	TGTGCCAGCAGCCCACGGACAGGTATCTACGAGCAGTACTTC
TRBV9	TRBJ1-2	NA	TRBD1	CASSVRDSAYGYTF	TGTGCCAGCAGCGTACGGGACAGCGCCTATGGCTACACCTTC
TRBV30	TRBJ2-3	NA	TRBD2	CACERGTDTQYF	TGTGCCTGTGAGCGGGGGACAGATACGCAGTATTTT
TRBV5-4	TRBJ2-2	NA	TRBD1	CASSLPGTGGGELFF	TGTGCCAGCAGCTTGCCCGGGACAGGTGGCGGGGAGCTGTTTTTT
TRBV27	TRBJ2-3	NA	NA	CASSFGGLVTDTQYF	TGTGCCAGCAGTTTTGGGGGCTTAGTTACAGATACGCAGTATTTT